This T cell receptor (beta chain) was profiled in a study of OX40 agonist ivuxolimab in advanced cancers. As for the study more broadly: Ivuxolimab was an agonistic, fully human IgG2 monoclonal antibody directed against OX40 (CD134), a costimulatory receptor. Partial responses occurred in three dose-escalation patients: two with cutaneous melanoma and one with hepatocellular carcinoma. Intravenous ivuxolimab was administered to patients every 2 weeks at six dose levels: 0.01, 0.1, 0.3, 1.5, 3 and 10 mg/kg. Prior anti-PD-1, anti-PD-L1 or anti-CTLA-4 therapy was permitted, and 35% to 40% of dose-escalation patients had received checkpoint inhibitors. The point of sequencing TCRbeta in the periphery was to test whether ivuxolimab changed TCR sequence diversity and drove clonal T-cell expansion. A male proportion of around 83% and a mean age of around 60 years, ranging from about 20 to 80, were recorded for the dose-escalation cohort. The paper covers the monotherapy dose-escalation part of the phase I ivuxolimab trial, which included N = 52 patients. Of the roughly 50 dose-escalation patients, hepatocellular carcinoma was present in about 20, melanoma in around 15, renal cell carcinoma in 9 and head and neck cancer in 9. The research as a whole found: After ivuxolimab, expanded clones were on average more numerous among CD8+ T cells than among CD4+ T cells. The antigen specificity of the clonally expanded peripheral T cells was not determined. In the 0.1-3.0 mg/kg groups, partial responders were among the patients with the lowest normalized peripheral clonal expansion, particularly in CD8+ T cells. At doses of 0.1 to 3.0 mg/kg, clonal expansion of both CD4+ and CD8+ blood T cells was observed from baseline to week 6. Low levels of normalized T-cell clonal expansion were also seen in some patients who did not respond.

Trimming accounts for 5 bases at V and 1 base at J, while the number of junction bases matched to no gene is 12. Counted from cysteine to phenylalanine, this CDR3 has 19 amino acids. The retained sequence is limited to the CDR3, 57 bases, with the frame set at the first base. Based on the germline V gene, the CDR1 and CDR2 sequences are SGHRS and YFSETQ. To sequence the TCRbeta CDR3 region, genomic DNA was isolated from the sorted cells. The immunoSEQ Assay was used for sequencing of TCRbeta CDR3 regions. Here the immuneACCESS table is served through TCRdb, limited to in-frame sequences with V and J called. Missing clones are a known gap in these copies; in checked studies unresolved V genes cover under half, and the rest lacks a known reason. This sample holds some 82,000 clones; 70% to 90% were observed only once. Jointly, the top ten make up 0.75% to 0.95% of the sample. Patients with autoimmune disease history or receiving systemic immunosuppression were excluded from the trial. Peripheral blood for TCR sequencing was collected from all dose cohorts at baseline, on cycle 4 day 1, and on cycle 7 day 1. Samples were obtained from an open-label, multicenter, first-in-human phase I dose-escalation trial of ivuxolimab. The trial enrolled adults with locally advanced or metastatic head and neck squamous cell, hepatocellular, melanoma or renal cell carcinoma. Before TCR sequencing, CD4+ and CD8+ T cells were separately sorted from peripheral blood.

Comments on this clone: Its specific antigen is unknown. It has no much larger one-base neighbor in the sample; base qualities were not kept.

The clonotype originates from an adult with an advanced solid tumor such as melanoma, head and neck, liver or kidney cancer. Specimen: CD4+ or CD8+ T cells sorted from blood, collected in a trial of the OX40 agonist ivuxolimab. This chain joins TRBV5-1 to TRBJ2-1, and TRBD2 aligns with 13 junction nucleotides. Here the CDR3 is given as CASRPGTSGTRRSYNEQFF. In nucleotide form, the sequence is TGCGCCAGCAGACCCGGGACTAGCGGGACCAGGAGGTCCTACAATGAGCAGTTCTTC.